A selection of T cell receptor beta chains follows, all from one sample in a study of T-cell reconstitution after alpha-beta-depleted transplantation in children. TCRdb fed the PCR reads into MiXCR, producing one record per CDR3 protein. The sample shows approximately 340,000 distinct CDR3 sequences, approximately 10% of them seen only once. Source: PBMCs from the stem cell graft donor, taken from the stem cell graft. Source of these receptors: a human donor who donated a stem cell graft to a child with acute lymphoblastic leukemia. CDR3s leave out the opening cysteine and the closing phenylalanine or tryptophan. The D gene is left open where the match is weak.

TRBJ2-7 14 TRBV4-1 TRBD1 ASSQGGTGLTYEQY
TRBJ2-7 15 TRBV11-2 . ASSLGRWQEVSYEQY
TRBJ2-7 13 TRBV11-2 . ASSLEGRTSYEQY
TRBJ2-3 14 TRBV4-1 TRBD2 ASSPRLAGGVDTQY
TRBJ1-1 13 TRBV4-1 . ASSQADRTLTEAF
TRBJ2-3 14 TRBV12-3/TRBV12-4 TRBD2 ASTLGLAGVLDTQY
TRBJ2-2 13 TRBV4-1 TRBD1 ASSSGQGDIGELF
TRBJ2-3 17 TRBV4-3 TRBD2 ASSQLGTSGGSGTDTQY
TRBJ1-6 12 TRBV4-3 TRBD1 ASSQSRGSSPLH
TRBJ1-4 11 TRBV11-2 . ASSPRMGEKLF
TRBJ2-3 13 TRBV5-1 . ASSLTAGNTDTQY
TRBJ1-2 11 TRBV6-5 . ASSYTTGNGYT
TRBJ2-3 13 TRBV18 . ASSPPGQSTDTQY
TRBJ2-5 14 TRBV29-1 TRBD2 SVDSPSSGNQETQY
TRBJ2-7 14 TRBV6-5 . ASSFRPGDWAYEQY
TRBJ1-4 9 TRBV20-1 . SAQENEKPF
TRBJ2-3 14 TRBV5-1 . ASSLAGTRYTDTQY
TRBJ2-3 15 TRBV14 . ASSENPSRFYTDTQY
TRBJ2-3 14 TRBV9 . ASSVGSAGFTDTQY
TRBJ1-3 11 TRBV12-3/TRBV12-4 . ASRPGTSNTIY
TRBJ2-2 13 TRBV7-9 . ASSKPGAFTGELF
TRBJ2-1 12 TRBV29-1 . SAGGGARGNEQF
TRBJ2-3 11 TRBV6-2/TRBV6-3 TRBD2 ASSSGLANTQY
TRBJ2-2 12 TRBV24-1 . ATSGTFGAGELF
TRBJ1-5 14 TRBV29-1 TRBD1 SVEVGTGGVNQPQH
TRBJ1-3 13 TRBV12-5 . ASGPSGASGNTIY
TRBJ2-7 12 TRBV7-9 . ASSARAGGGEQY
TRBJ2-5 13 TRBV6-5 TRBD1 ASSFTGGGGETQY
TRBJ1-1 9 TRBV5-1 . ASSWGSEAF
TRBJ2-1 12 TRBV12-3/TRBV12-4 TRBD2 AGTSGWDYNEQF
TRBJ1-2 13 TRBV6-5 . ASSYEDSWGYGYT
TRBJ2-1 12 TRBV25-1 TRBD1 ASTRGRSGDEQF
TRBJ2-7 12 TRBV20-1 . SAYGLTTSYEQY
TRBJ2-7 13 TRBV15 . ATSTGRGASYEQY
TRBJ1-1 12 TRBV7-9 . ASSLAEKNTEAF
TRBJ2-5 11 TRBV12-3/TRBV12-4 . ASSLSQEETQY
TRBJ2-7 12 TRBV5-1 . ASSLREPPYEQY
TRBJ2-1 14 TRBV12-3/TRBV12-4 TRBD1 ASSLMPDRGYNEQF
TRBJ2-3 11 TRBV24-1 . ATSDPDRDTQY
TRBJ2-7 14 TRBV12-3/TRBV12-4 TRBD2 ASSRRTSGRTYEQY